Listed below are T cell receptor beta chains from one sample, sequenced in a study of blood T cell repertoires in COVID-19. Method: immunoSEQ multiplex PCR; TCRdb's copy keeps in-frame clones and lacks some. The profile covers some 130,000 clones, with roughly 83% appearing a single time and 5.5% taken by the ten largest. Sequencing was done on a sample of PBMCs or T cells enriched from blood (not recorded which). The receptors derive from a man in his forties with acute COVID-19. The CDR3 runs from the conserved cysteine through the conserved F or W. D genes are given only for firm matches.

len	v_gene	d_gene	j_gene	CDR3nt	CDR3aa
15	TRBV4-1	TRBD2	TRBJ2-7	TGCGCCAGCAGCCTCGCGGCGGGAGGGCCGTACGAGCAGTACTTC	CASSLAAGGPYEQYF
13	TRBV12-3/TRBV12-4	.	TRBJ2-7	TGTGCCAGCAGCACTTCTGGAGGCCTCGAGCAGTACTTC	CASSTSGGLEQYF
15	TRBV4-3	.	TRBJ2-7	TGCGCCAGCAGCCCTCAGACAGTAGGCTCCTACGAGCAGTACTTC	CASSPQTVGSYEQYF
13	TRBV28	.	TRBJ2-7	TGTGCCAGCACCACGGGAGTTACCTACGAGCAGTACTTC	CASTTGVTYEQYF
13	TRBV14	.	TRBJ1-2	TGTGCCAGCTCAGGCGGGTCCGGCTATGGCTACACCTTC	CASSGGSGYGYTF
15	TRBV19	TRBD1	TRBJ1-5	TGTGCCAGTAGTGGACAGGGGCTTAGCAATCAGCCCCAGCATTTT	CASSGQGLSNQPQHF
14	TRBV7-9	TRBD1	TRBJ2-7	TGTGCCAGCCTGAAGACAGGGTCTGGGTACGAGCAGTACTTC	CASLKTGSGYEQYF
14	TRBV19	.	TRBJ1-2	TGTGCCAGTAGTATAGTCGCAGGGCACTATGGCTACACCTTC	CASSIVAGHYGYTF
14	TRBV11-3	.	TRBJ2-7	TGTGCCAGCAGCTTAGGCGCAAGTGGCTACGAGCAGTACTTC	CASSLGASGYEQYF
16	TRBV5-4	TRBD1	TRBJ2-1	TGTGCCAGCAGCCTCGACAGGGCCGATCCCAACAATGAGCAGTTCTTC	CASSLDRADPNNEQFF
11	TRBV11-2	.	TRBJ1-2	TGTGCCAGCAGCTTAGGCCAGGGGACCACCTTC	CASSLGQGTTF
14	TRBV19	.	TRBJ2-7	TGTGCCAGTAGTATCGGTGAAACCGCTACCGAGCAGTACTTC	CASSIGETATEQYF
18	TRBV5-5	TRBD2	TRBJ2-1	TGTGCCAGCAGCTTGAATCAACTAGCGGGTCCCTTAGAGAATGAGCAGTTCTTC	CASSLNQLAGPLENEQFF
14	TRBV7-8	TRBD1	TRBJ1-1	TGTGCCAGCAGCTCCCTACAGGGGTACACTGAAGCTTTCTTT	CASSSLQGYTEAFF
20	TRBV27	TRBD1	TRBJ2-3	TGTGCCAGCAGGACTATTTACAGGACAGGGGAGGAGGAGGGCACAGATACGCAGTATTTT	CASRTIYRTGEEEGTDTQYF